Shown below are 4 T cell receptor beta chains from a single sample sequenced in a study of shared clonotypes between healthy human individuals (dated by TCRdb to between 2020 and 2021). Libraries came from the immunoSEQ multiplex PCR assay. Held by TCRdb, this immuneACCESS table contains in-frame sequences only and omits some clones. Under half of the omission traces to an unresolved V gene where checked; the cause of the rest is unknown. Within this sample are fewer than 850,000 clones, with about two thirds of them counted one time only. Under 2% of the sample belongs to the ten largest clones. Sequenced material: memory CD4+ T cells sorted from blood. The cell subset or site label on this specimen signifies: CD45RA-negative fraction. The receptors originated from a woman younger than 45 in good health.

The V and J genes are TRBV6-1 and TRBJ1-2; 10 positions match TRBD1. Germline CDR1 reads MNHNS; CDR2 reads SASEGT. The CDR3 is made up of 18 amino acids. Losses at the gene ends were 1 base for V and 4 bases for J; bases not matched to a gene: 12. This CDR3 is CASSEVTGGSRLLYGYTF. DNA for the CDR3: TGTGCCAGCAGTGAAGTGACAGGGGGCTCTAGACTACTCTATGGCTACACCTTC.

Here the CDR3 reads CASSLGGQGYGYTF. The CDR3 DNA follows: TGCGCCAGCAGCTTGGGGGGACAGGGCTATGGCTACACCTTC. V and J are TRBV5-1 and TRBJ1-2, with 9 bases fitting TRBD1. Germline CDR1 SGHRS, CDR2 YFSETQ. V gave up 0 bases and J gave up 4 bases; unmatched junction bases: 1. The length of the CDR3 is 14 residues.

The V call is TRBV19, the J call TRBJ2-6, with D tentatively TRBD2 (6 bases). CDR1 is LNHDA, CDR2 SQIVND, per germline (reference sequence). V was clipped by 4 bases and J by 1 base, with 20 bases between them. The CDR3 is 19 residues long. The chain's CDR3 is CASSTFMGGRGSGANVLTF. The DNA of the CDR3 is TGTGCCAGTAGTACCTTTATGGGGGGTAGAGGTTCTGGGGCCAACGTCCTGACTTTC.

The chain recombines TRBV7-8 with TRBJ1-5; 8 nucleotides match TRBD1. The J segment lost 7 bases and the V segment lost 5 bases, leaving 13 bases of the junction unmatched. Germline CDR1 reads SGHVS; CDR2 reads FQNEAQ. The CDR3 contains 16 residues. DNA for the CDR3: TGTGCCAGCAGCCCCCTCCCCGGGACAGGCTACCAGCCCCAGCATTTT. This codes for CASSPLPGTGYQPQHF.